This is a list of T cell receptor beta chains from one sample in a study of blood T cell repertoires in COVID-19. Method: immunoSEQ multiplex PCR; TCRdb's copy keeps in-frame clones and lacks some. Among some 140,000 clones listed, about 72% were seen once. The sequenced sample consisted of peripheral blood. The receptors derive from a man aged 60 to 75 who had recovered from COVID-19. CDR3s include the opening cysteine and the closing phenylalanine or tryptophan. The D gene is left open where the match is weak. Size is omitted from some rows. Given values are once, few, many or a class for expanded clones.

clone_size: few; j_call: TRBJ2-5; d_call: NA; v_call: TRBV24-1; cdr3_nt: TGTGCCACCTCCGGGGTTGAGGAGACCCAGTACTTC; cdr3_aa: CATSGVEETQYF
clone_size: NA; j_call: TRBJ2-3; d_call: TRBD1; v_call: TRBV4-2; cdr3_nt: TGTGCCAGCAGCCAGCAAGGACAGGGGGGTGCAGATACGCAGTATTTT; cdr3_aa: CASSQQGQGGADTQYF
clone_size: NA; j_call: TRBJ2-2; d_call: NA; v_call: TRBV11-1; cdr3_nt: TGTGCCAGCAGCTTAGGGAGAGTCACCGGGGAGCTGTTTTTT; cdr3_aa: CASSLGRVTGELFF
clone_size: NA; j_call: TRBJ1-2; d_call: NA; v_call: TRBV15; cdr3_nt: TGTGCCACCAGCAGAGATTACGGGGTAGACTATGGCTACACCTTC; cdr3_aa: CATSRDYGVDYGYTF
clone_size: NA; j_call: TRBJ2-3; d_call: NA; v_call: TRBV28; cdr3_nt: TGTGCCAGCGGGCCCGGCACAGATACGCAGTATTTT; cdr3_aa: CASGPGTDTQYF
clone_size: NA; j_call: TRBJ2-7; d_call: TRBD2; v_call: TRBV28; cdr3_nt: TGTGCCAGCAGTTCCTTAGCGGGAGGGCCAGACGAGCAGTACTTC; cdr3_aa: CASSSLAGGPDEQYF
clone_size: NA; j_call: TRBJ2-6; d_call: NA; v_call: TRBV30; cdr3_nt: TGTGCCTGGAGCGGCAAGGGGCGGATCTCTGGGGCCAACGTCCTGACTTTC; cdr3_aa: CAWSGKGRISGANVLTF
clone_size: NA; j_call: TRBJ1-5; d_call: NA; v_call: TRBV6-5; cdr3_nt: TGTGCCAGCAGTGACTCCCATAATCAGCCCCAGCATTTT; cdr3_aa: CASSDSHNQPQHF
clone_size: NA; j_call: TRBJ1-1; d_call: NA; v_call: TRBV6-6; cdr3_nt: TGTGCCAGCAGTTACTCGGGGCCAGACACTGAAGCTTTCTTT; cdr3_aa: CASSYSGPDTEAFF
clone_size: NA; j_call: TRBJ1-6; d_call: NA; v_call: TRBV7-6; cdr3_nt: TGTGCCAGCAGCTTAGGACAGAACAATTCACCCCTCCACTTT; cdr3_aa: CASSLGQNNSPLHF
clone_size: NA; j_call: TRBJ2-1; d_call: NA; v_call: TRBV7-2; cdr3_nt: TGTGCCAGCAGCTTGGAAAGGGGGGGTTACAATGAGCAGTTCTTC; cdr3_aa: CASSLERGGYNEQFF
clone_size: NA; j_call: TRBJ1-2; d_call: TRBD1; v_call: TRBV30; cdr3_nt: TGTGCCTGGACACAGGGGTATGGCTATGGCTACACCTTC; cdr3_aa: CAWTQGYGYGYTF
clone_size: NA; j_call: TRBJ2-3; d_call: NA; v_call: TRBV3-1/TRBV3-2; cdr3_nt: TGTGCCAGCAGCCAAGATGGGAGCGCAGATACGCAGTATTTT; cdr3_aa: CASSQDGSADTQYF
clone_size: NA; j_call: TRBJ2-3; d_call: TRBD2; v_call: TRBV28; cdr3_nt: TGTGCCAGCAGTTTCCTGACTAGCGGCCCCACAGATACGCAGTATTTT; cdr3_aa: CASSFLTSGPTDTQYF
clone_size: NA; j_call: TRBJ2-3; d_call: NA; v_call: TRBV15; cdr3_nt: TGTGCCACCAGCAGAGTAGACACCCCTAAGCAGTATTTT; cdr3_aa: CATSRVDTPKQYF
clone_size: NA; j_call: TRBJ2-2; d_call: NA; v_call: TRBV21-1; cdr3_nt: TGTGCCAGCAGCAAAGTGGGACTAGCGGGCAGCTTCAAGGACACCGGGGAGCTGTTTTTT; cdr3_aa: CASSKVGLAGSFKDTGELFF
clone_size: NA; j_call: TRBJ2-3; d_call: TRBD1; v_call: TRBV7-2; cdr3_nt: TGTGCCAGCATCCGTTCCGGACAGGGGATAGATACGCAGTATTTT; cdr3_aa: CASIRSGQGIDTQYF
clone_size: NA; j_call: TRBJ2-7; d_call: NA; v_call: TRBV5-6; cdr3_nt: TGTGCCAGCAGCCCGGACATGCAAATCCACGAGCAGTACTTC; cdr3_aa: CASSPDMQIHEQYF
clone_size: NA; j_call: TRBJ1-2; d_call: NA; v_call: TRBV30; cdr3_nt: TGTGCCTGGAGTGTAAACAGGGCGGTAGGCTACACCTTC; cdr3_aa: CAWSVNRAVGYTF
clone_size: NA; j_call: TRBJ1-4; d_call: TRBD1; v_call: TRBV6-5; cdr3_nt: TGTGCCAGCTGGGACAGGGGGGTTGAGAAACTGTTTTTT; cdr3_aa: CASWDRGVEKLFF
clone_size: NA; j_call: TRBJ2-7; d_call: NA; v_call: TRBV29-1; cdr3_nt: TGCAGCGCCGGACTAATGGACAACGAGCAGTACTTC; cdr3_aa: CSAGLMDNEQYF
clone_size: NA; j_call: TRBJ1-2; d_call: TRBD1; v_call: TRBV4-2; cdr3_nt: TGTGCCAGCAGCCAAGATATTTCCCCCACAGGGGGCTATGGCTACACCTTC; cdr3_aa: CASSQDISPTGGYGYTF
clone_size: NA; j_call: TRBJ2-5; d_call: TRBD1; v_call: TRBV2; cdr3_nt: TGTGCCAGCAGTGCCCCAGGGGGCATACGACAAGAGACCCAGTACTTC; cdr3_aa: CASSAPGGIRQETQYF
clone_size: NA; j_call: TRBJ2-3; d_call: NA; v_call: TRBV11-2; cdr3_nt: TGTGCCAGCCGGGTGACTTCGACAGATACGCAGTATTTT; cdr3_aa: CASRVTSTDTQYF
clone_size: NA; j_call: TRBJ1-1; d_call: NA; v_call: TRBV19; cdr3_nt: TGTGCCAGTGCGAGGGCAGAGGGCACTGAAGCTTTCTTT; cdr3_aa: CASARAEGTEAFF
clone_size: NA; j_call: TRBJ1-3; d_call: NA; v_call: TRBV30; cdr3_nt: TGTGCCTGGAGTCCCGGGTCGGCTGGAAACACCATATATTTT; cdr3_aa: CAWSPGSAGNTIYF
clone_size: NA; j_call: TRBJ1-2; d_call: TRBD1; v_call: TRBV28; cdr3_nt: TGTGCCAGCAGTGTCAGGGGGCACGATGGCTACACCTTC; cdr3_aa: CASSVRGHDGYTF
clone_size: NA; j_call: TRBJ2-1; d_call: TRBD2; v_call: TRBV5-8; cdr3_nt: TGTGCCAGCAGCTTCGGACTAGCGGGAGGGCCGAACAATGAGCAGTTCTTC; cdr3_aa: CASSFGLAGGPNNEQFF
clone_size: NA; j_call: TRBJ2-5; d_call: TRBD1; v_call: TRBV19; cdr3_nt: TGTGCCAGTAGATTAACCGGACAGGGAGAGACCCAGTACTTC; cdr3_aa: CASRLTGQGETQYF
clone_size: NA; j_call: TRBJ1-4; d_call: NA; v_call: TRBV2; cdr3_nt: TGTGCCAGCGGCGAGGGCTCCGGAGGGCTGTTTTTT; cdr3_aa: CASGEGSGGLFF
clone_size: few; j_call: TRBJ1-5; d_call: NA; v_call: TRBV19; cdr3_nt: TGTGCCAGTAGTATACAGGCACAGGGAGCGAGCAATCAGCCCCAGCATTTT; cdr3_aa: CASSIQAQGASNQPQHF
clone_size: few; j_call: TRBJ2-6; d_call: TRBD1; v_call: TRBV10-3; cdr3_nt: TGTGCCATCAGTGATCGGGACAGGGGGCTAGCTGGGGCCAACGTCCTGACTTTC; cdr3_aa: CAISDRDRGLAGANVLTF
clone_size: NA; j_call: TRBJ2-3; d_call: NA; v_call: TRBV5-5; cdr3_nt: TGTGCCAGCAGCAAAGGACAGTTTGGCACAGATACGCAGTATTTT; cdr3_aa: CASSKGQFGTDTQYF
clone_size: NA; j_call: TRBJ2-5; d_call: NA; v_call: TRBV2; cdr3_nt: TGTGCCAGCAGTAACAGGACCCTACAAGAGACCCAGTACTTC; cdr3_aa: CASSNRTLQETQYF
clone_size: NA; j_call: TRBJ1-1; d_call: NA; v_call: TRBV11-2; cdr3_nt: TGTGCCAGCAGCTCCTGGACGGGAACGAACACTGAAGCTTTCTTT; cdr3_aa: CASSSWTGTNTEAFF
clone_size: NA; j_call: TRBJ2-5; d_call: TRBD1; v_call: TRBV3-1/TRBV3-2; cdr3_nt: TGTGCCAGCAGCCAAAATGGACAGGGGGGAGGAGAGACCCAGTACTTC; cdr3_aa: CASSQNGQGGGETQYF
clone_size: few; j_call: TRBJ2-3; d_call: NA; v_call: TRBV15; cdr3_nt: TGTGCCACCAGCAGCCTAGGGGTTCCCACAGATACGCAGTATTTT; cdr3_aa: CATSSLGVPTDTQYF
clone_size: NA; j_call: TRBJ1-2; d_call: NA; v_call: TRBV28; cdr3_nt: TGTGCCAGCAGTTTAGCCGGGACTTCTGTCTTAGGCTACACCTTC; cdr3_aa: CASSLAGTSVLGYTF
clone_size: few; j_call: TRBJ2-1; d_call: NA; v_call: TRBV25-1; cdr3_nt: TGTGCCAGCAGTGGTAAAGACATGACCCACAATGAGCAGTTCTTC; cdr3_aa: CASSGKDMTHNEQFF
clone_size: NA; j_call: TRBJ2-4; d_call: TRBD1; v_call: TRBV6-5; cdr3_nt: TGTGCCAGCAGTTACCCCAGGGGGGCCAAAAACATTCAGTACTTC; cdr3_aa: CASSYPRGAKNIQYF
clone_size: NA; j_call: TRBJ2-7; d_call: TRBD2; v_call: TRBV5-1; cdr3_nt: TGCGCCAGTACTGTAGCGGGACTCTCCTACGAGCAGTACTTC; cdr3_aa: CASTVAGLSYEQYF
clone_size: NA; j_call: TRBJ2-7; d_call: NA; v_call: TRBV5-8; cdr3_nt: TGTGCCAGCAGCTTGTTGATAGAGGGTTCCTACGAGCAGTACTTC; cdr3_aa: CASSLLIEGSYEQYF
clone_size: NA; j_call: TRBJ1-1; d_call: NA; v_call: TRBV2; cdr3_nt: TGTGCCAGCTCGGGGGGTGGCACTGAAGCTTTCTTT; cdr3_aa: CASSGGGTEAFF
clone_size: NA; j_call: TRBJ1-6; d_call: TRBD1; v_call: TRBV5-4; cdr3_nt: TGTGCCAGCAGCAGGCCGGACAGGGGCGCTTCACCCCTCCACTTT; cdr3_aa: CASSRPDRGASPLHF
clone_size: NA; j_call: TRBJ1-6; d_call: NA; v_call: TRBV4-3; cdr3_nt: TGCGCCAGCAGCCAAGTATACGGGGGGCTGGGATCACCCCTCCACTTT; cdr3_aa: CASSQVYGGLGSPLHF
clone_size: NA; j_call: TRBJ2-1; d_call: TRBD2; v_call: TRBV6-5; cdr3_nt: TGTGCCAGCATTCGGACTAGCGGCAATGAGCAGTTCTTC; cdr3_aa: CASIRTSGNEQFF
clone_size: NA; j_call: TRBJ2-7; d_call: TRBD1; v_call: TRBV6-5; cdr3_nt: TGTGCCAGCACCCCGGGACAGGCCTCCTACGAGCAGTACTTC; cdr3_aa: CASTPGQASYEQYF
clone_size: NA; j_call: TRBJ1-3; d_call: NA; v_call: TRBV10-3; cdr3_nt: TGTGCCATCAGTGAATTTGGGGTCGGGGGCACCATATATTTT; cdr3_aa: CAISEFGVGGTIYF
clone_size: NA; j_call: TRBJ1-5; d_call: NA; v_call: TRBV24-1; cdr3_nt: TGTGCCACCAGTGAACAGGGCCTGACCCAGCATTTT; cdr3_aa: CATSEQGLTQHF
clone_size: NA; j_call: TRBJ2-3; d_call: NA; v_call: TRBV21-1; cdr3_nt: TGTGCCAGCAGCAAAGCTAAGTGTGGGGGGGGAGATACGCAGTATTTT; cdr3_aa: CASSKAKCGGGDTQYF
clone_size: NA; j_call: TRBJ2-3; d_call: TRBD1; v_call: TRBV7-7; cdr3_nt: TGTGCTAGCAGCGCGGGACAGGGATGGACAGATACGCAGTATTTT; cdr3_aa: CASSAGQGWTDTQYF
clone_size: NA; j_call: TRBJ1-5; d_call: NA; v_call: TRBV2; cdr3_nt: TGTGCCAGCAGGGAGGGGCTCAATCAGCCCCAGCATTTT; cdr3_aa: CASREGLNQPQHF
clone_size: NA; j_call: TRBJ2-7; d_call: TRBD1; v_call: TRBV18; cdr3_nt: TGTGCCAGCTCACCGACCCGGGACAGCTACGAGCAGTACTTC; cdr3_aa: CASSPTRDSYEQYF
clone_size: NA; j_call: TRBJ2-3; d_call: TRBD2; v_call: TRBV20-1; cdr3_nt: TGCAGTGCTAGTAGGACTAGCGGATCTGAGCGAGATACGCAGTATTTT; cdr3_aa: CSASRTSGSERDTQYF
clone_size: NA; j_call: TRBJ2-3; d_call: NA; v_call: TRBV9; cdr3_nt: TGTGCCAGCAGCGTAGATAGCGTAGGAGATACGCAGTATTTT; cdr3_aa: CASSVDSVGDTQYF
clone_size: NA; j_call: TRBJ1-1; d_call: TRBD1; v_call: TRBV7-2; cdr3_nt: TGTGCCAGCAGCCTCGGACAGGGCTGGACTGAAGCTTTCTTT; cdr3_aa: CASSLGQGWTEAFF
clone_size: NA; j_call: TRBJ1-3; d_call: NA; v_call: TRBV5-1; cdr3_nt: TGCGCCAGCAGCTTGGACAGTGGAAACACCATATATTTT; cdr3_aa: CASSLDSGNTIYF
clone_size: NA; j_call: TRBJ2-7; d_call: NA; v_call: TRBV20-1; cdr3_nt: TGCAGTGCGGCCCCCTCCTACGAGCAGTACTTC; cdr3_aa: CSAAPSYEQYF
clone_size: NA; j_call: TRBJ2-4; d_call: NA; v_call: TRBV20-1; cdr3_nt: TGCAGTGCTAGTTTAGTAGCGCTAGAAACTCAGTACTTC; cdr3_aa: CSASLVALETQYF
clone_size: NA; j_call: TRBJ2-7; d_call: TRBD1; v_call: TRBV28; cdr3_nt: TGTGCCAGCAGTTCGCCGACCGGGACAGGGGAGGACGAGCAGTACTTC; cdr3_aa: CASSSPTGTGEDEQYF